These 15 T cell receptor beta chains were sequenced from one sample in a study of patients and donors after allogeneic stem cell transplantation. TCRdb ran MiXCR on the RT-PCR reads and lists one entry per CDR3 protein. This table holds over 150,000 distinct CDR3 sequences, 40% to 45% found once. Sequenced input: blood, either unsorted or a sorted T cell fraction (not recorded which). All receptors derive from a human donor who was either an allogeneic HSCT recipient or a stem cell or donor lymphocyte infusion donor (not recorded which). It is not recorded whose cells these are; they may come from a transplant donor.

The table lists this clonotype with a few counts. V is TRBV12-3 or TRBV12-4 and J is TRBJ1-3; 7 bases agree with TRBD1. J was trimmed by 1 base and V by 10 bases; bases with no gene match: 7. The CDR3 loop spans 14 amino acids. The CDR3 DNA follows: TGTGCCAATACGGACAGGAAATCTGGAAACACCATATATTTT. This gives the protein CANTDRKSGNTIYF.

The chain is built from TRBV28 and TRBJ2-7; 9 bases map to TRBD2. V lost 6 bases to trimming and J lost 1 base; unmatched junction nucleotides: 4. CDR1 MDHEN and CDR2 SYDVKM come from the germline V gene. The CDR3 runs 14 residues. CDR3 residues: CASRPSGTSYEQYF. CDR3 nucleotides: TGTGCCAGCAGACCTAGCGGGACATCCTACGAGCAGTACTTC.

This clonotype was seen a few times. The chain has TRBV18 and TRBJ1-5; D perhaps matches TRBD1 (6 bases). With 8 bases removed from V and 0 bases from J, the gap between germline ends came to 11 bases. This CDR3 has 14 amino acids. Germline V gene lookup returns CDR1 KGHSH and CDR2 LQKENI. The DNA for the CDR3 is TGTGCCAGCGGACAGTCTAATAGCAATCAGCCCCAGCATTTT. Its protein product is CASGQSNSNQPQHF.

The genes are TRBV12-3 or TRBV12-4 and TRBJ2-7; a possible D gene is TRBD2 (7 bases). The CDR3 sequence is 15 residues long. With 7 bases removed from V and 1 base from J, the gap between germline ends came to 17 bases. The CDR3: CASNRGGAASYEQYF. CDR3 DNA sequence: TGTGCCAGCAATCGAGGGGGGGCAGCTTCCTACGAGCAGTACTTC.

This clonotype was detected a few times. The chain is built from TRBV12-3 or TRBV12-4 and TRBJ2-2; no definite D call. With 1 base removed from V and 0 bases from J, the gap between germline ends came to 6 bases. CDR3 length: 15 residues. The CDR3 loop is CASSLGHANTGELFF. DNA of the CDR3: TGTGCCAGCAGTTTAGGACATGCGAACACCGGGGAGCTGTTTTTT.

The V and J genes are TRBV29-1 and TRBJ1-1; no firm D call. Germline CDR1 reads SQVTM; CDR2 reads ANQGSEA. The CDR3 totals 13 residues. V lost 5 bases, J lost 4 bases, and 14 bases lay in between. Written as DNA, the CDR3 is TGCAGCGTTCTCCTAGGGAGCATCACTGAAGCTTTCTTT. Protein sequence: CSVLLGSITEAFF.

CDR3 DNA: TGTGCCAGCAGCTTAACGGGAGGGCCGCAAGAGCAGTACTTC. It specifies CASSLTGGPQEQYF. The J gene is TRBJ2-7, the V gene TRBV7-9; 8 bases fit TRBD2. After removal of 2 bases from V and 7 bases from J, the junction contained 7 bases not matched to a gene. CDR1 is SEHNR and CDR2 is FQNEAQ in the germline V gene (reference sequence). The CDR3 consists of 14 residues.

This clonotype was seen more than once but under ten times. The gene calls are TRBV25-1 and TRBJ2-5; D remains unclear. Trimming took 3 bases from V and 5 from J, leaving 4 bases between them. CDR1 and CDR2 (germline): MGHDK, SYGVNS. CDR3 size: 11 residues. The CDR3 protein is CASSDSETQYF. DNA for the CDR3: TGTGCCAGCAGTGATTCGGAGACCCAGTACTTC.

The genes are TRBV4-3 and TRBJ2-7, with D perhaps being TRBD1 or TRBD2 (5 bases each). Germline-derived CDR1 and CDR2 are LGHNA and YSLEER. The CDR3 runs to 13 residues. Trimming pared 1 base from V and 3 bases from J, leaving 7 bases between. The CDR3 coding sequence is TGCGCCAGCAGCCAAGGGGGGAACTACGAGCAGTACTTC. It is translated as CASSQGGNYEQYF.

The chain has TRBV7-6 and TRBJ1-5; D gene uncertain. Germline values: CDR1 SGHVS, CDR2 FNYEAQ. The CDR3 is made up of 16 amino acids. The V end lost 2 bases, the J end lost 4 bases, and 15 bases lay between the germline ends. This CDR3 reads CASSLSTGPPNQPQHF. Here the CDR3 DNA reads TGTGCCAGCAGCTTATCGACGGGTCCTCCTAATCAGCCCCAGCATTTT.

DNA of the CDR3: TGCGCCAGCAGCGGAAGGGACGTTGGCTACACCTTC. Translated, it gives CASSGRDVGYTF. The chain employs TRBV5-1 and TRBJ1-2; weak D call: TRBD1 (5 bases). V was shortened by 4 bases and J by 7 bases, with 11 bases between the two germline ends. The germline gives CDR1 SGHRS, CDR2 YFSETQ. The CDR3 has 12 amino acids.

The chain uses TRBV6-2 or TRBV6-3 and TRBJ1-1; 7 positions agree with TRBD1. The CDR3 has 13 amino acids. J was trimmed by 4 bases and V by 8 bases; bases with no gene match: 7. Germline V CDR1 and CDR2: MNHEY, SVGEGT. This chain's CDR3 is CASGPHRGTEAFF. CDR3 in DNA: TGTGCCAGCGGGCCCCACAGGGGCACTGAAGCTTTCTTT.

This chain joins TRBV27 and TRBJ1-2; D is ambiguous. V was shortened by 5 bases and J by 0 bases, with 13 bases between the two germline ends. The CDR3 is 15 residues long. Germline V gene lookup returns CDR1 MNHEY and CDR2 SMNVEV (reference sequence). DNA of the CDR3: TGTGCCAGCAGTAATTTGGCAACGGCTAACTATGGCTACACCTTC. Encoded protein: CASSNLATANYGYTF.

The gene calls are TRBV5-6 and TRBJ2-7; 9 nucleotides agree with TRBD2. CDR1 SGHDT and CDR2 YYEEEE come from the germline V gene. V lost 1 base, J lost 2 bases, and 4 bases stayed unmatched. The CDR3 contains 15 residues. The CDR3 is CASSLLASGTYEQYF. CDR3 sequence (DNA): TGTGCCAGCAGCTTGTTGGCTAGCGGGACCTACGAGCAGTACTTC.

This clonotype was detected only a few times. CDR3 sequence reads: CASSYRALSGNTIYF. The CDR3 DNA is TGTGCCAGCAGCTACAGGGCTCTCTCTGGAAACACCATATATTTT. The V and J genes are TRBV3-1 and TRBJ1-3; tentative D call: TRBD1 (6 bases). Germline-derived CDR1 and CDR2 are LGHDT and YNNKEL (reference sequence). The V end lost 5 bases, the J end lost 0 bases, and 11 bases lay between the germline ends. This CDR3 has 15 residues.